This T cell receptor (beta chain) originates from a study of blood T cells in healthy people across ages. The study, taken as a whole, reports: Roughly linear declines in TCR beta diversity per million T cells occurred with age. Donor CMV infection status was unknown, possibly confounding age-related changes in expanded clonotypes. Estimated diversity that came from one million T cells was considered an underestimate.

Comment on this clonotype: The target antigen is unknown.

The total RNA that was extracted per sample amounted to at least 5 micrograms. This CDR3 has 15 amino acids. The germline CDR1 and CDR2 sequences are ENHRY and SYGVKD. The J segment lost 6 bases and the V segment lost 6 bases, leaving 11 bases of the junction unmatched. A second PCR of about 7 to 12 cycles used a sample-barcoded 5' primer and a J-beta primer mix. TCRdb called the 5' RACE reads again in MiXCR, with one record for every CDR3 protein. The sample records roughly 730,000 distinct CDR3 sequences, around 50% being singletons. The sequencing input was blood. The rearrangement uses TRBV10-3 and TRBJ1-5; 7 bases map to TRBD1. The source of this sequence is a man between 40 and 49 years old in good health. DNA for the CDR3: TGTGCCATCAGCCAATTCAGGGGGAACAGTCAGCCCCAGCATTTT. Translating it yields CAISQFRGNSQPQHF.